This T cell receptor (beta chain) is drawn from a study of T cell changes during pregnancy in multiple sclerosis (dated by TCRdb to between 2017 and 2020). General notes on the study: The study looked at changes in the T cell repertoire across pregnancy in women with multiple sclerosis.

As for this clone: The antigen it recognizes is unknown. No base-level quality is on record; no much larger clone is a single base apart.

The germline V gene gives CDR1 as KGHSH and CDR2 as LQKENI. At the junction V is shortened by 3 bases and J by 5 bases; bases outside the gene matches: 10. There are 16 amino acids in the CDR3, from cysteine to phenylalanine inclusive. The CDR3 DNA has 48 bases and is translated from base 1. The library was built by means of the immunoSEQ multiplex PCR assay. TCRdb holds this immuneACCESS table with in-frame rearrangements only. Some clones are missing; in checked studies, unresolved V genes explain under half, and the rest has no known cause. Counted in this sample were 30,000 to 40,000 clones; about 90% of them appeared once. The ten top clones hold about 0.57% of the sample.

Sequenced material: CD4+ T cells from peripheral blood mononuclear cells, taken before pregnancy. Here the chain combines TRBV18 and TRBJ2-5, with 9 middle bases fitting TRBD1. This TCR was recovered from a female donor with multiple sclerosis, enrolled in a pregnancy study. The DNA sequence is TGTGCCAGCTCACCCAATCCGGGACAGGGCATGGAGACCCAGTACTTC. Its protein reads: CASSPNPGQGMETQYF.